The rows below give T cell receptor beta chains drawn from one sample of a study of blood T cell repertoires in COVID-19. Using immunoSEQ multiplex PCR, the repertoire was profiled, and TCRdb retains in-frame clones only, with some absent. The data contain about 400,000 clones, approximately 86% of them singletons. Input material: peripheral blood. The receptor set was obtained from a woman aged 60 to 75 with COVID-19, enrolled during active disease. Both conserved end residues are part of each CDR3. Each record gives: V gene, D gene, J gene, clone size, CDR3 DNA, CDR3 protein. D genes are given only for firm matches. Not all rows give a size; the values are once, few, many and, for expanded clones, a class.

v_gene: TRBV5-5; d_gene: TRBD2; j_gene: TRBJ2-2; abundance: .; CDR3nt: TGTGCCAGCAGCTTGGACCTAGCGGGGACGGCGGCCGGGGAGCTGTTTTTT; CDR3aa: CASSLDLAGTAAGELFF
v_gene: TRBV29-1; d_gene: TRBD1; j_gene: TRBJ2-7; abundance: .; CDR3nt: TGCAGCGTTGAGGGTGGACAGGGGTCAGCCTACGAGCAGTACTTC; CDR3aa: CSVEGGQGSAYEQYF
v_gene: TRBV2; d_gene: TRBD1; j_gene: TRBJ1-4; abundance: .; CDR3nt: TGTGCCAGCAGTGAATTGGGGACAGGGAATGAAAAACTGTTTTTT; CDR3aa: CASSELGTGNEKLFF
v_gene: TRBV4-3; d_gene: TRBD1; j_gene: TRBJ1-3; abundance: .; CDR3nt: TGCGCCAGCAGAAAACAGGGGGTCGGCGGAAACACCATATATTTT; CDR3aa: CASRKQGVGGNTIYF
v_gene: TRBV6-4; d_gene: TRBD1; j_gene: TRBJ1-2; abundance: once; CDR3nt: TGTGCCAGCAGACCTACAGGGGGCGCCGGTGGCTACACCTTC; CDR3aa: CASRPTGGAGGYTF
v_gene: TRBV7-2; d_gene: .; j_gene: TRBJ2-7; abundance: .; CDR3nt: TGTGCCAGCAGCTACCGGGACTCGCAATACGAGCAGTACTTC; CDR3aa: CASSYRDSQYEQYF
v_gene: TRBV5-1; d_gene: .; j_gene: TRBJ2-4; abundance: once; CDR3nt: TGCGCCAGCAGCCCGACAGGGGAGGGAGACATTCAGTACTTC; CDR3aa: CASSPTGEGDIQYF
v_gene: TRBV7-9; d_gene: .; j_gene: TRBJ2-7; abundance: .; CDR3nt: TGTGCCAGCAGCTTTGCAGGGGTCAACTACGAGCAGTACTTC; CDR3aa: CASSFAGVNYEQYF
v_gene: TRBV4-2; d_gene: .; j_gene: TRBJ2-7; abundance: .; CDR3nt: TGTGCCAGCAGCTCAAGCTTCTCATACGAGCAGTACTTC; CDR3aa: CASSSSFSYEQYF
v_gene: TRBV15; d_gene: .; j_gene: TRBJ1-5; abundance: .; CDR3nt: TGTGCCACCAGCAGAGGAGGAGGGGATAGCAATCAGCCCCAGCATTTT; CDR3aa: CATSRGGGDSNQPQHF
v_gene: TRBV19; d_gene: TRBD1; j_gene: TRBJ1-2; abundance: few; CDR3nt: TGTGCCAGTAGTACGCCGGGACAGGACTATGGCTACACCTTC; CDR3aa: CASSTPGQDYGYTF
v_gene: TRBV16; d_gene: .; j_gene: TRBJ1-3; abundance: .; CDR3nt: TGTGCCAGCAGCCAACAGAATTTTGGAAACACCATATATTTT; CDR3aa: CASSQQNFGNTIYF
v_gene: TRBV6-5; d_gene: TRBD1; j_gene: TRBJ2-7; abundance: .; CDR3nt: TGTGCCAGCAGGAACACAGGGGAGCCCCTCTACGAGCAGTACTTC; CDR3aa: CASRNTGEPLYEQYF
v_gene: TRBV5-5; d_gene: TRBD2; j_gene: TRBJ2-7; abundance: .; CDR3nt: TGTGCCAGCAGCTTGTGGGGGGGGTCCACAATCCACGAGCAGTACTTC; CDR3aa: CASSLWGGSTIHEQYF
v_gene: TRBV7-3; d_gene: TRBD1; j_gene: TRBJ1-2; abundance: .; CDR3nt: TGTGCCAGCAGCTTAGGACCGGGACAGGGGGCCTATGGCTACACCTTC; CDR3aa: CASSLGPGQGAYGYTF
v_gene: TRBV6-5; d_gene: TRBD1; j_gene: TRBJ1-1; abundance: .; CDR3nt: TGTGCCAGCAGTCCTTACAGGGGGGGCACTGAAGCTTTCTTT; CDR3aa: CASSPYRGGTEAFF
v_gene: TRBV7-6; d_gene: TRBD1; j_gene: TRBJ2-7; abundance: .; CDR3nt: TGTGCCAGCAGCACGCCCGGGACAGGGGGCAACGAGCAGTACTTC; CDR3aa: CASSTPGTGGNEQYF
v_gene: TRBV9; d_gene: .; j_gene: TRBJ1-5; abundance: .; CDR3nt: TGTGCCAGCAGCGTAGACAGGACCAATCAGCCCCAGCATTTT; CDR3aa: CASSVDRTNQPQHF
v_gene: TRBV9; d_gene: TRBD1; j_gene: TRBJ1-1; abundance: .; CDR3nt: TGTGCCAGCAGCGGTCACAGGGGGGCTGAAGCTTTCTTT; CDR3aa: CASSGHRGAEAFF
v_gene: TRBV4-2; d_gene: .; j_gene: TRBJ1-6; abundance: .; CDR3nt: TGTGCCAGCAGCCTGCCACCAGAATCACCCCTCCACTTT; CDR3aa: CASSLPPESPLHF
v_gene: TRBV9; d_gene: .; j_gene: TRBJ2-3; abundance: few; CDR3nt: TGTGCCAGCAGCTCTCAGGGAACGCAGTATTTT; CDR3aa: CASSSQGTQYF
v_gene: TRBV7-2; d_gene: TRBD2; j_gene: TRBJ2-1; abundance: .; CDR3nt: TGTGCCAGCAGCTTAGTTGGGACTAGCGGCTACAATGAGCAGTTCTTC; CDR3aa: CASSLVGTSGYNEQFF
v_gene: TRBV5-1; d_gene: .; j_gene: TRBJ1-1; abundance: .; CDR3nt: TGCGCCAGCAGCCTAAGGGGGGAGGGACCTGAAGCTTTCTTT; CDR3aa: CASSLRGEGPEAFF
v_gene: TRBV20-1; d_gene: .; j_gene: TRBJ2-7; abundance: .; CDR3nt: TGCAGTGCTAGTGTCGTGGCAGGGGAAATTAGGGGGACCTACGAGCAGTACTTC; CDR3aa: CSASVVAGEIRGTYEQYF
v_gene: TRBV7-8; d_gene: TRBD2; j_gene: TRBJ2-5; abundance: once; CDR3nt: TGTGCCAGCAGGCGGACTAGCGGGGAGGGGACCCAGTACTTC; CDR3aa: CASRRTSGEGTQYF
v_gene: TRBV6-2/TRBV6-3; d_gene: TRBD1; j_gene: TRBJ1-2; abundance: .; CDR3nt: TGTGCCAGCAGCCCCGGGACAGGGTTGGGCTACACCTTC; CDR3aa: CASSPGTGLGYTF
v_gene: TRBV19; d_gene: .; j_gene: TRBJ1-4; abundance: .; CDR3nt: TGTGCCAGTAGTAGCGGACTTAATGAAAAACTGTTTTTT; CDR3aa: CASSSGLNEKLFF
v_gene: TRBV5-4; d_gene: TRBD1; j_gene: TRBJ1-2; abundance: .; CDR3nt: TGTGCCAGCAGCTTGGCCGGGGGACAGGGGTCCTATGGCTACACCTTC; CDR3aa: CASSLAGGQGSYGYTF
v_gene: TRBV21-1; d_gene: .; j_gene: TRBJ2-3; abundance: .; CDR3nt: TGTGCCAGCAGCAAGTCAACCGGGACAGGGAACCGCTCAGATACGCAGTATTTT; CDR3aa: CASSKSTGTGNRSDTQYF
v_gene: TRBV19; d_gene: .; j_gene: TRBJ2-3; abundance: .; CDR3nt: TGTGCCAGTAGTCCAAGTCATCCTAGCGCAGATACGCAGTATTTT; CDR3aa: CASSPSHPSADTQYF
v_gene: TRBV6-2/TRBV6-3; d_gene: TRBD2; j_gene: TRBJ2-1; abundance: few; CDR3nt: TGTGCCAGCAGTTACGGAGTAGCGGGGGAGGCCTACAATGAGCAGTTCTTC; CDR3aa: CASSYGVAGEAYNEQFF
v_gene: TRBV30; d_gene: TRBD1; j_gene: TRBJ1-2; abundance: .; CDR3nt: TGTGCCTGGAGTACAGGGGTCGCCTATGGCTACACCTTC; CDR3aa: CAWSTGVAYGYTF
v_gene: TRBV7-3; d_gene: .; j_gene: TRBJ1-3; abundance: .; CDR3nt: TGTGCCAGCAGCTCCGGGTCTGGAAACACCATATATTTT; CDR3aa: CASSSGSGNTIYF
v_gene: TRBV11-2; d_gene: .; j_gene: TRBJ1-4; abundance: .; CDR3nt: TGTGCCAGCAGCCCAGCCCTAGGCGGTCCCCCTAATGAAAAACTGTTTTTT; CDR3aa: CASSPALGGPPNEKLFF
v_gene: TRBV5-1; d_gene: TRBD1; j_gene: TRBJ1-1; abundance: .; CDR3nt: TGCGCCAGCAGCTTGGTAGGACAGGGAGAGACTGAAGCTTTCTTT; CDR3aa: CASSLVGQGETEAFF
v_gene: TRBV15; d_gene: TRBD1; j_gene: TRBJ2-7; abundance: .; CDR3nt: TGTGCCACCAGCAGAGAAGGACAGGGAGGCTACGAGCAGTACTTC; CDR3aa: CATSREGQGGYEQYF
v_gene: TRBV14; d_gene: .; j_gene: TRBJ2-3; abundance: .; CDR3nt: TGTGCCAGCAGCCAAGGAGGTGATACGCAGTATTTT; CDR3aa: CASSQGGDTQYF
v_gene: TRBV3-1/TRBV3-2; d_gene: .; j_gene: TRBJ2-5; abundance: once; CDR3nt: TGTGCCAGCAGTGACATAGGGACCCAGTACTTC; CDR3aa: CASSDIGTQYF
v_gene: TRBV30; d_gene: TRBD2; j_gene: TRBJ2-1; abundance: .; CDR3nt: TGTGCCTGGAGCAACTATCTCGGACTAGCGGGGGCCTCCTCCTACAATGAGCAGTTCTTC; CDR3aa: CAWSNYLGLAGASSYNEQFF
v_gene: TRBV6-1; d_gene: TRBD1; j_gene: TRBJ1-1; abundance: .; CDR3nt: TGTGCCAGCAGTGAAATATCGGGACAGCCGTCAGCTTTCTTT; CDR3aa: CASSEISGQPSAFF
v_gene: TRBV25-1; d_gene: TRBD1; j_gene: TRBJ1-1; abundance: once; CDR3nt: TGTGCCAGCAGTTCCCCGGGACAGGGGAACACTGAAGCTTTCTTT; CDR3aa: CASSSPGQGNTEAFF
v_gene: TRBV7-9; d_gene: TRBD1; j_gene: TRBJ1-5; abundance: .; CDR3nt: TGTGCCAGCAGCAAAGATCTGGGACAGGGGACTCAGCCCCAGCATTTT; CDR3aa: CASSKDLGQGTQPQHF
v_gene: TRBV2; d_gene: .; j_gene: TRBJ1-5; abundance: .; CDR3nt: TGTGCCAGCAGTGAAGAGCCTTATAGCAATCAGCCCCAGCATTTT; CDR3aa: CASSEEPYSNQPQHF
v_gene: TRBV5-1; d_gene: TRBD1; j_gene: TRBJ2-2; abundance: .; CDR3nt: TGCGCCAGCAGCTTCAAGACAGGGGTGGGGACCGGGGAGCTGTTTTTT; CDR3aa: CASSFKTGVGTGELFF
v_gene: TRBV7-6; d_gene: .; j_gene: TRBJ2-2; abundance: .; CDR3nt: TGTGCCAGCAGCTTTAACGGGGGGCTTGTCGGGGAGCTGTTTTTT; CDR3aa: CASSFNGGLVGELFF
v_gene: TRBV7-6; d_gene: TRBD1; j_gene: TRBJ2-1; abundance: .; CDR3nt: TGTGCCAGCAGCCGGACAGGGGGTGAGCAGTTCTTC; CDR3aa: CASSRTGGEQFF
v_gene: TRBV6-5; d_gene: .; j_gene: TRBJ1-1; abundance: .; CDR3nt: TGTGCCAGCAGGCAGGTCCTCCAGGATGAAGCTTTCTTT; CDR3aa: CASRQVLQDEAFF
v_gene: TRBV18; d_gene: .; j_gene: TRBJ2-5; abundance: .; CDR3nt: TGTGCCAGCTCACAACAGGACACGTCCTCAGAGACCCAGTACTTC; CDR3aa: CASSQQDTSSETQYF
v_gene: TRBV4-1; d_gene: TRBD2; j_gene: TRBJ2-5; abundance: .; CDR3nt: TGCGCCAGCAGCCAAGAATGGCGGGGGGAAGAGACCCAGTACTTC; CDR3aa: CASSQEWRGEETQYF
v_gene: TRBV4-1; d_gene: .; j_gene: TRBJ1-1; abundance: .; CDR3nt: TGCGCCAGCAGCCGGAATACAGGGAACACTGAAGCTTTCTTT; CDR3aa: CASSRNTGNTEAFF
v_gene: TRBV18; d_gene: .; j_gene: TRBJ2-5; abundance: .; CDR3nt: TGTGCCAGCTCACCTACTATGACAGGTGGACAAGAGACCCAGTACTTC; CDR3aa: CASSPTMTGGQETQYF
v_gene: TRBV6-5; d_gene: TRBD1; j_gene: TRBJ1-1; abundance: .; CDR3nt: TGTGCCAGCAGTTACTCGACAGGGGGTAAAGCTTTCTTT; CDR3aa: CASSYSTGGKAFF
v_gene: TRBV7-9; d_gene: .; j_gene: TRBJ2-2; abundance: .; CDR3nt: TGTGCCAGCAGCTTTACGAACACCGGGGAGCTGTTTTTT; CDR3aa: CASSFTNTGELFF
v_gene: TRBV19; d_gene: TRBD1; j_gene: TRBJ2-6; abundance: .; CDR3nt: TGTGCCAGTAGTATACAGGGGGCTCGACCCTCTGGGGCCAACGTCCTGACTTTC; CDR3aa: CASSIQGARPSGANVLTF
v_gene: TRBV7-2; d_gene: TRBD1; j_gene: TRBJ2-3; abundance: few; CDR3nt: TGTGCCAGCAGCTTTACAGGGGAAGATACGCAGTATTTT; CDR3aa: CASSFTGEDTQYF